This TCR beta chain was found in a study of blood T cell repertoires in COVID-19. About the research overall: COVID-19 samples, acute and convalescent, were from the United States, Italy and Spain. PBMCs, B-cell-depleted T cells, or T cells were the source of the cDNA or gDNA that made up the material.

Per the authors' pipeline: By means of reference gene primer amplification, nucleated cell counts were estimated. Measured with immunoSEQ multiplex PCR; TCRdb has only the in-frame clones, and not every one. D and trimming were read from the DNA, whereas the V and J calls and clone size are those reported in that table. The table has under 300,000 clones, 82% seen once. The V gene's germline CDR1 is SQVTM and CDR2 ANQGSEA. The junction had 1 base not matched to a gene; V was cut back by 6 bases and J by 6 bases. The CDR3 sequence is 11 residues long. The receptor's source is a woman aged 60-70 years with active or convalescent COVID-19. The sample consisted of peripheral blood. The rearrangement links TRBV29-1 to TRBJ2-4; 8 bases fit TRBD1. In DNA form, the CDR3 reads TGCAGCGTGGACAGGGCAAACATTCAGTACTTC. It codes for CSVDRANIQYF.